Shown below are 10 T cell receptor beta chains from a single sample sequenced in a study of blood T cells in healthy people across ages. A sample-barcoded 5' primer and a J-beta primer mix were used in a second PCR of roughly 7 to 11 cycles. TCRdb ran MiXCR on the 5' RACE reads and lists one entry per CDR3 protein. This sample has around 700,000 distinct CDR3 sequences, with about 25% found just once. This sample also appeared in a second study, on T cells of mothers and their children.

What was sequenced was blood. The receptors were sampled from a boy between 5 and 17 years old in good health.

There are a few counts of this clonotype. The chain combines TRBV3-1 with TRBJ2-3; D unclear. The CDR3 totals 15 residues. The V end was cut by 0 bases, the J end by 4 bases, with 11 bases between. The germline V gene has CDR1 LGHDT and CDR2 YNNKEL (reference sequence). The CDR3 DNA sequence: TGTGCCAGCAGCCAAGATACGTTTAGAGCAGATACGCAGTATTTT. Translating gives CASSQDTFRADTQYF.

This clonotype turned up a few times. This chain uses TRBV7-2 with TRBJ1-4; a weak D match, TRBD1 (5 bases). This CDR3 is 13 amino acids long. In germline, CDR1 is SGHTA, CDR2 FQGNSA. Trimming removed 5 bases at V and 7 bases at J, with 11 bases between. The DNA for the CDR3 is TGTGCCAGCAGCCTGGGGACGTTTGAAAAACTGTTTTTT. This encodes CASSLGTFEKLFF.

The chain joins TRBV10-3 to TRBJ2-3, with D hard to call. This CDR3 spans 13 amino acids. The germline V and J ends were trimmed by 6 bases and 2 bases, with 9 bases remaining between them. Germline lookup yields CDR1 ENHRY and CDR2 SYGVKD. The CDR3 is CAIRPEDTDTQYF. The CDR3 DNA follows: TGTGCCATCAGACCCGAGGACACAGATACGCAGTATTTT.

The table lists this clonotype with a few counts. This chain links TRBV6-5 with TRBJ2-1, with TRBD1 matching over 9 bases. J gave up 4 bases and V 0 bases, and 1 base lay outside the gene matches. The CDR3 extends over 15 amino acids. Looked up from germline, CDR1 is MNHEY and CDR2 is SVGAGI. The CDR3 is CASSYSGTGYNEQFF. DNA of the CDR3: TGTGCCAGCAGTTACTCCGGGACAGGGTACAATGAGCAGTTCTTC.

This clonotype was seen more than once but under ten times. The V gene is TRBV12-3 or TRBV12-4, the J gene TRBJ2-5, with no clear D. Trimming pared 7 bases from V and 5 bases from J, leaving 11 bases between. This CDR3 comprises 12 residues. The CDR3 protein is CASTTYGETQYF. The CDR3 DNA reads TGTGCCAGCACTACGTATGGGGAGACCCAGTACTTC.

The rearrangement uses TRBV20-1 and TRBJ2-7; no clear D gene. The CDR3 covers 18 residues. Germline V gives CDR1 DFQATT, CDR2 SNEGSKA (reference sequence). Trimming pared 0 bases from V and 0 bases from J, leaving 21 bases between. The CDR3 DNA reads as TGCAGTGCTAGAGATATATTTGCGGTTGGCAGGAGCTCCTACGAGCAGTACTTC. It is translated as CSARDIFAVGRSSYEQYF.

The J gene is TRBJ2-7, the V gene TRBV7-6, with 12 nucleotides matching TRBD2. CDR1 is SGHVS and CDR2 is FNYEAQ in the germline V gene. J was trimmed by 4 bases and V by 1 base; bases with no gene match: 2. This CDR3 is 15 amino acids long. CDR3 residues: CASSLDGTSGYEQYF. DNA of the CDR3: TGTGCCAGCAGCTTAGACGGGACTAGCGGGTACGAGCAGTACTTC.

This clonotype was seen more than once but under ten times. CDR3 in amino acids: CASSSADSNYGYTF. CDR3 coding DNA: TGTGCCAGCAGCTCTGCGGACAGTAACTATGGCTACACCTTC. V is TRBV3-1 and J is TRBJ1-2; TRBD1 might be the D (6 bases). The CDR3 extends over 14 amino acids. The ends were cut back, 5 bases at V and 1 base at J, with 11 bases in the middle. Germline V gene data show CDR1 as LGHDT and CDR2 as YNNKEL (reference sequence).

The chain uses TRBV7-9 and TRBJ2-1; weak D call: TRBD1 (6 bases). Per the germline V gene, CDR1 is SEHNR and CDR2 is FQNEAQ (reference sequence). V was clipped by 5 bases and J by 2 bases, with 16 bases between them. This CDR3 spans 16 amino acids. CDR3 region: CASSPGAETTYNEQFF. CDR3 bases: TGTGCCAGCAGCCCAGGGGCGGAAACAACCTACAATGAGCAGTTCTTC.

V and J are TRBV20-1 and TRBJ2-5, with 8 bases fitting TRBD1. This CDR3 contains 14 residues. With 5 bases clipped from V and 2 bases from J, the junction kept 7 bases outside the gene matches. Germline V gives CDR1 DFQATT, CDR2 SNEGSKA (reference sequence). Written as DNA, the CDR3 is TGCAGTGCTGGAGCTCGACAGGGGCAAGAGACCCAGTACTTC. Amino acids: CSAGARQGQETQYF.